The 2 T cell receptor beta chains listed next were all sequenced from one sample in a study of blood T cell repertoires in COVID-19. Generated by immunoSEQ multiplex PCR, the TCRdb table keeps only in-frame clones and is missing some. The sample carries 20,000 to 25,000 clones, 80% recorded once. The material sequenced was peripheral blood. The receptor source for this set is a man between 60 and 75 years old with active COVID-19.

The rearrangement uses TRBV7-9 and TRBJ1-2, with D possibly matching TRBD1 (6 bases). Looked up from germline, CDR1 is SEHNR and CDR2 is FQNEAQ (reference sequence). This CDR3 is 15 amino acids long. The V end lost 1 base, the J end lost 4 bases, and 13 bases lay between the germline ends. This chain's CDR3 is CASSLDLGAGYGYTF. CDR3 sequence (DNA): TGTGCCAGCAGCTTAGATCTGGGGGCGGGCTATGGCTACACCTTC.

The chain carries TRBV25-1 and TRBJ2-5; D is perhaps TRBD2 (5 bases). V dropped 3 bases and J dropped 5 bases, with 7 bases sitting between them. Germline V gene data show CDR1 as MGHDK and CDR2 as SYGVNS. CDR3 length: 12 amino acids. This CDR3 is CASSELAETQYF. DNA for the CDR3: TGTGCCAGCAGTGAGTTAGCGGAGACCCAGTACTTC.